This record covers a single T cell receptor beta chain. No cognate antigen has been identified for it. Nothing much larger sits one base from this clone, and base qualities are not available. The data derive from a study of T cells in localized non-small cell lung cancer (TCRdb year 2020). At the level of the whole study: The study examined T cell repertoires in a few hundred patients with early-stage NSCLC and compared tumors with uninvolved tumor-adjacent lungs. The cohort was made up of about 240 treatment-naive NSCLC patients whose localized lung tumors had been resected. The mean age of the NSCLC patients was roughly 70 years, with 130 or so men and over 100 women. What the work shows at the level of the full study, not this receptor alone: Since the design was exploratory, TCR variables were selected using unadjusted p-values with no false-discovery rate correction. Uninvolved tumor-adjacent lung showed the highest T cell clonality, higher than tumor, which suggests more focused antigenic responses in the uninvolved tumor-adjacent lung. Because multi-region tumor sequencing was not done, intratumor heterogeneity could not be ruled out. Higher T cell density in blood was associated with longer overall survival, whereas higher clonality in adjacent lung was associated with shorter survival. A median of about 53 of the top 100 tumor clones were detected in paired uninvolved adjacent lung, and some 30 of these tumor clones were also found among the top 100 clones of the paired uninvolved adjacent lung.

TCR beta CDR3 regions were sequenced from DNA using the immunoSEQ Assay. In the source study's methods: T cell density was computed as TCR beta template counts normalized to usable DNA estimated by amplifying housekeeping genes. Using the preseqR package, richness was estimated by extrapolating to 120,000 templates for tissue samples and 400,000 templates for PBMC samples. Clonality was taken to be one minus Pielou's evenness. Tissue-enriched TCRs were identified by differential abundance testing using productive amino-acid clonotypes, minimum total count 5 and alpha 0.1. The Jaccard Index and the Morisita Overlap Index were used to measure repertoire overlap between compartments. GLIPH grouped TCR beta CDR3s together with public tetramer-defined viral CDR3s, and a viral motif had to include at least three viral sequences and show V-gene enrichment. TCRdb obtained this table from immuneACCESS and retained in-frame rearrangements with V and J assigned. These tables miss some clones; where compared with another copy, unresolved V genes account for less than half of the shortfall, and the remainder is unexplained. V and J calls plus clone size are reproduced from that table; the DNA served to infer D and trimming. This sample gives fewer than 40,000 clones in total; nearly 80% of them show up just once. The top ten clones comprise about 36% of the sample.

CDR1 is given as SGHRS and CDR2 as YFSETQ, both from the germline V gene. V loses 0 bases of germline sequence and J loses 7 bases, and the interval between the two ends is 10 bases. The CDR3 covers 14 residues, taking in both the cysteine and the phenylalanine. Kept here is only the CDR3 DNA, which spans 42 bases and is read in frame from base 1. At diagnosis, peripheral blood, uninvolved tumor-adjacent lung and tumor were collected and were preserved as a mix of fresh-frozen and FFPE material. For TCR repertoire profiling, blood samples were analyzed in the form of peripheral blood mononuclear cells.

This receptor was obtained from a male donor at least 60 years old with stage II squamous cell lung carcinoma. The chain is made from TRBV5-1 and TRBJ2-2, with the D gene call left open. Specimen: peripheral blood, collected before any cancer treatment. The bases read TGCGCCAGCAGCTTGGACCGGTTCCTCGGGGAGCTGTTTTTT. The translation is CASSLDRFLGELFF.